Listed below are T cell receptor beta chains from one sample, sequenced in a study of shared clonotypes between healthy human individuals. Assay used: immunoSEQ multiplex PCR; TCRdb lists only in-frame clones, some missing. The sample yields some 2,000,000 clones, approximately 95% seen once. The source material was naive CD4+ T cells sorted from blood. Every receptor here comes from a man between 18 and 29 years old in good health. The CDR3 runs from the conserved cysteine through the conserved F or W. Fields, in order: V gene, D gene, clone size, J gene, CDR3 protein, CDR3 DNA. The D gene is left open where the match is weak. Size is stated for part of the rows, as once, few or many counts, or as a class when the clone is expanded.

TRBV10-1	TRBD1	once	TRBJ2-1	CASSESSGQGGKFF	TGCGCCAGCAGTGAGTCGAGTGGACAGGGTGGGAAGTTCTTC
TRBV5-5	NA	NA	TRBJ2-7	CASSFGTGYEQYF	TGTGCCAGCAGCTTCGGGACGGGTTACGAGCAGTACTTC
TRBV30	TRBD1	NA	TRBJ2-2	CAWRIDRVEAGELFF	TGTGCCTGGAGGATAGACAGGGTAGAAGCCGGGGAGCTGTTTTTT
TRBV5-6	NA	few	TRBJ2-2	CASSLPGELFF	TGTGCCAGCAGCTTGCCGGGGGAGCTGTTTTTT
TRBV18	NA	NA	TRBJ2-1	CASSPQGNNYNEQFF	TGTGCCAGCTCACCACAGGGAAACAACTACAATGAGCAGTTCTTC
TRBV6-6	NA	NA	TRBJ2-5	CASGVRGQETQYF	TGTGCCAGCGGGGTTAGGGGACAAGAGACCCAGTACTTC
TRBV25-1	NA	NA	TRBJ1-2	CASSDQPVGYGYTF	TGTGCCAGCAGTGACCAACCCGTGGGCTATGGCTACACCTTC
TRBV7-3	NA	NA	TRBJ2-2	CASSPYSGLGELFF	TGTGCCAGCAGCCCATACTCCGGCCTCGGAGAGCTGTTTTTT
TRBV6-5	TRBD1	NA	TRBJ2-7	CASSYSGTGLSYEQYF	TGTGCCAGCAGTTACTCGGGGACAGGGCTTTCCTACGAGCAGTACTTC
TRBV21-1	NA	NA	TRBJ2-7	CASSETGPQGNEQYF	TGTGCCAGCAGCGAAACGGGCCCCCAAGGTAACGAGCAGTACTTC
TRBV6-6	TRBD2	NA	TRBJ2-1	CASTRTGGLDEQFF	TGTGCCAGCACGAGAACGGGGGGGCTCGATGAGCAGTTCTTC
TRBV11-2	NA	NA	TRBJ2-7	CASSPLNEQYF	TGTGCCAGCAGCCCCCTTAACGAGCAGTACTTC
TRBV7-8	NA	NA	TRBJ2-3	CASSLGGTDTQYF	TGTGCCAGCAGCTTAGGGGGCACAGATACGCAGTATTTT
TRBV7-9	NA	NA	TRBJ2-5	CASSPTVGETQYF	TGTGCCAGCAGCCCGACGGTTGGGGAGACCCAGTACTTC
TRBV6-1	TRBD2	NA	TRBJ2-7	CASSEAPALAGYEQYF	TGTGCCAGCAGTGAAGCCCCGGCGCTAGCGGGCTACGAGCAGTACTTC
TRBV29-1	TRBD1	once	TRBJ1-2	CSVEVRQGGYTF	TGCAGCGTTGAAGTCCGACAGGGAGGCTACACCTTC
TRBV5-1	NA	NA	TRBJ1-3	CASTIGQSSGNTIYF	TGCGCCAGCACCATTGGACAGAGCTCTGGAAACACCATATATTTT
TRBV28	NA	NA	TRBJ2-7	CASSWVRAYEQYF	TGTGCCAGCAGTTGGGTTAGGGCCTACGAGCAGTACTTC
TRBV7-2	TRBD1	NA	TRBJ1-1	CASRNRQGGNTEAFF	TGTGCCAGCCGAAACCGACAGGGGGGGAACACTGAAGCTTTCTTT
TRBV30	NA	once	TRBJ1-2	CAWSFGGAGNYGYTF	TGTGCCTGGAGTTTCGGGGGCGCAGGGAACTATGGCTACACCTTC
TRBV28	TRBD2	NA	TRBJ2-7	CASSKTSVSYEQYF	TGTGCCAGCAGTAAAACTAGCGTTTCCTACGAGCAGTACTTC
TRBV11-2	TRBD1	NA	TRBJ2-7	CASSFLGTGIYEQYF	TGTGCCAGCAGCTTCTTAGGGACAGGGATCTACGAGCAGTACTTC
TRBV5-1	NA	NA	TRBJ1-1	CASSLEDSRQAFF	TGCGCCAGCAGCTTGGAAGACAGCCGGCAAGCTTTCTTT
TRBV18	NA	NA	TRBJ2-1	CASSPPAVSYNEQFF	TGTGCCAGCTCACCACCCGCAGTATCCTACAATGAGCAGTTCTTC
TRBV11-1	NA	once	TRBJ2-7	CASSLAGAPASYEQYF	TGTGCCAGCAGCTTAGCCGGGGCTCCCGCCTCCTACGAGCAGTACTTC
TRBV9	NA	NA	TRBJ1-6	CASSVASLVRSGGALHF	TGTGCCAGCAGCGTAGCCTCCTTGGTCAGGTCCGGTGGGGCCCTCCACTTT
TRBV6-6	TRBD1	NA	TRBJ2-2	CASSSSTGSNTGELFF	TGTGCCAGCAGCTCTTCGACAGGGAGTAACACCGGGGAGCTGTTTTTT
TRBV6-5	NA	NA	TRBJ1-2	CASYRYNYGYTF	TGTGCCAGCTATAGGTACAACTATGGCTACACCTTC
TRBV27	TRBD2	NA	TRBJ2-5	CASSFAGTTQETQYF	TGTGCCAGCAGTTTCGCCGGGACTACTCAAGAGACCCAGTACTTC
TRBV10-1	NA	NA	TRBJ2-7	CASSERAPSYEQYF	TGCGCCAGCAGTGAGCGGGCACCCTCCTACGAGCAGTACTTC